This entry features one T cell receptor beta chain sequence. The data belong to a study of blood T cell repertoires in COVID-19. In the study overall: Acute-phase and convalescent COVID-19 samples originated in the United States, Italy and Spain.

Profiled with immunoSEQ multiplex PCR; TCRdb holds only in-frame clones, not every one. This table has about 89,000 clones, approximately 84% appearing once. This clonotype was obtained from an older man with COVID-19, enrolled during active disease. Material: peripheral blood.

The CDR3 nucleotides read TGTGCCAGCAGCTTCAGGAGGACCACTGAAGCTTTCTTT. Protein product: CASSFRRTTEAFF. J is TRBJ1-1 and V is TRBV5-6, with D hard to call. V lost 2 bases, J lost 4 bases, and 9 bases lay in between. The CDR3 totals 13 residues. CDR1 and CDR2 from the germline V gene are SGHDT and YYEEEE.